A single sample gave rise to the 22 T cell receptor beta chains below, sequenced in a study of response to subunit inactivated influenza vaccine. MiXCR, run by TCRdb on the RT-PCR reads, gives a single entry per CDR3 protein. Found here are 300,000 to 350,000 distinct CDR3 sequences, approximately 21% of them singletons; the top ten hold 10%. The sequences come from PBMCs from blood, collected 21 months after vaccination. These receptors were taken from a man in his fifties or sixties who received an inactivated influenza vaccine.

This clonotype was recorded many times. The rearrangement uses TRBV2 and TRBJ1-4; D not resolved. This CDR3 spans 17 amino acids. Germline V gene sequence: CDR1 SNHLY, CDR2 FYNNEI. V was clipped by 4 bases and J by 8 bases, with 23 bases between them. The CDR3 region has the DNA TGTGCCAGCAGTGCCACCGGGATCCTCAAACTAGAAGAAAAACTGTTTTTT. This translates into CASSATGILKLEEKLFF. The whole variable domain, remainder taken from reference TRBV2 and TRBJ1-4, is EPEVTQTPSHQVTQMGQEVILRCVPISNHLYFYWYRQILGQKVEFLVSFYNNEISEKSEIFDDQFSVERPDGSNFTLKIRSTKLEDSAMYFCASSATGILKLEEKLFFGSGTQLSVL.

This chain joins TRBV2 and TRBJ2-2, with TRBD1 as a possible D gene (5 bases). V lost 4 bases and J 2 bases, leaving 11 bases between the germline ends. The CDR3 is 15 amino acids. Germline CDR1 SNHLY, CDR2 FYNNEI. CDR3 DNA sequence: TGTGCCAGCAGTGGTCAGGGATTTAACACCGGGGAGCTGTTTTTT. It encodes CASSGQGFNTGELFF.

The chain links TRBV5-1 to TRBJ2-2; no definite D call. The CDR3 totals 13 residues. V was cut by 0 bases and J by 6 bases, with 6 bases left in between. The germline gives CDR1 SGHRS, CDR2 YFSETQ. The CDR3 region is CASSLDQAGELFF. The CDR3 coding sequence is TGCGCCAGCAGCTTGGATCAGGCCGGGGAGCTGTTTTTT.

Only a few counts were recorded for this clonotype. The chain carries TRBV25-1 and TRBJ1-1, with TRBD1 matching over 7 bases. V gave up 8 bases and J gave up 0 bases; unmatched junction bases: 18. Germline lookup yields CDR1 MGHDK and CDR2 SYGVNS. This CDR3 contains 18 residues. DNA of the CDR3: TGTGCCAGCCCGAATCGAATCAGGGGGAAGGGGATGAACACTGAAGCTTTCTTT. It yields the protein CASPNRIRGKGMNTEAFF.

The V gene is TRBV12-3 or TRBV12-4, the J gene TRBJ2-1, with 11 bases fitting TRBD2. Trimming took 6 bases from V and 1 from J; bases not matched to a gene: 5. CDR3 length equals 16 residues. The CDR3 bases are TGTGCCAGCAGCAAACTAGCGGGGGCTTCCTACAATGAGCAGTTCTTC. Translated: CASSKLAGASYNEQFF.

For this clonotype: A junction boundary mismatches the germline segment, possibly from a read error. The chain is built from TRBV5-1 and TRBJ2-1; 9 positions agree with TRBD1. CDR1 is SGHRS and CDR2 is YFSETQ in the germline V gene. The CDR3 runs 15 residues. The DNA for the CDR3 is TGCGCCAGCAGTGGGACAGGGTTAAGAGAAAATGAGCAGTCCTTC. Translated: CASSGTGLRENEQSF.

This clonotype has a count of ten or more. The rearrangement uses TRBV6-6 and TRBJ1-2; TRBD1 might be the D (6 bases). The length of the CDR3 is 12 residues. V lost 4 bases and J lost 8, with 11 bases in between. The germline gives CDR1 MNHNY, CDR2 SVGAGI (reference sequence). The CDR3: CASSSQGRGYTF. The CDR3 nucleotides read TGTGCCAGCAGTTCACAGGGTCGGGGCTACACCTTC.

This clonotype came up a few times. The gene calls are TRBV5-1 and TRBJ2-4; D is unclear. CDR3 length equals 15 residues. Germline assignment: CDR1 SGHRS and CDR2 YFSETQ. V was trimmed by 4 bases and J by 5 bases, leaving 16 bases between them. DNA for the CDR3: TGCGCCAGCAGCACGGGCGGTGGGTCTCAAAACATTCAGTACTTC. The encoded protein is CASSTGGGSQNIQYF.

The chain combines TRBV7-8 with TRBJ2-1; tentatively, D is TRBD2 (5 bases). Germline-derived CDR1 and CDR2 are SGHVS and FQNEAQ. The CDR3 is 15 amino acids. V lost 4 bases and J lost 3, with 13 bases in between. This chain's CDR3 is CASSSEWRVYNEQFF. The CDR3 nucleotides are TGTGCCAGCAGCTCGGAGTGGCGGGTCTACAATGAGCAGTTCTTC.

The CDR3 nucleotides are TGTGCCAGCAGCCCCTCCCCCGGGGGGATCTACGAGCAGTACTTC. Its protein product is CASSPSPGGIYEQYF. The chain combines TRBV7-9 with TRBJ2-7; 7 nucleotides match TRBD2. V dropped 5 bases and J dropped 3; count of bases not matched to a gene: 10. There are 15 residues in the CDR3. CDR1 is SEHNR and CDR2 is FQNEAQ in the germline V gene (reference sequence).

This clonotype has just a few counts. J is TRBJ1-4 and V is TRBV5-1; 7 nucleotides align to TRBD1. Losses at the gene ends were 5 bases for V and 0 bases for J; bases not matched to a gene: 7. The germline CDR1 and CDR2 sequences are SGHRS and YFSETQ. The CDR3 has 16 residues. The chain's CDR3 is CASRPGTVATNEKLFF. The CDR3, as DNA: TGCGCCAGCAGGCCCGGGACAGTCGCAACTAATGAAAAACTGTTTTTT.

This clonotype was seen a handful of times. V usage is TRBV2 and J usage is TRBJ2-1; 8 bases agree with TRBD1. The CDR3 has 16 residues. Germline V gives CDR1 SNHLY, CDR2 FYNNEI. V lost 2 bases and J lost 2; bases outside the gene matches: 5. CDR3 coding DNA: TGTGCCAGCAGTGAACAGGGACAGGTAACCTACAATGAGCAGTTCTTC. Amino acids: CASSEQGQVTYNEQFF.

The chain employs TRBV7-2 and TRBJ1-3, with D possibly TRBD1 on 5 matching bases. Germline CDR1 reads SGHTA; CDR2 reads FQGNSA. There are 13 residues in the CDR3. Between the trimmed V and J ends, which lost 5 bases and 4 bases, there was a span of 9 bases. The CDR3 protein is CASSTDIGNTIYF. CDR3 in DNA: TGTGCCAGCAGCACGGACATAGGAAACACCATATATTTT.

This chain uses TRBV11-1 with TRBJ2-7; TRBD2 matches 9 bases. Germline CDR1 is SGHAT and CDR2 is FQDESV (reference sequence). With 5 bases clipped from V and 6 bases from J, the junction kept 14 bases outside the gene matches. This CDR3 region has 16 residues. CDR3 region: CASSLNSGSLSLEQYF. CDR3 in DNA: TGTGCCAGCAGCCTCAATAGCGGGAGTTTATCCCTCGAGCAGTACTTC.

The J gene is TRBJ2-2, the V gene TRBV5-1; D not certain. V was trimmed by 2 bases and J by 0 bases, leaving 2 bases between them. The CDR3 consists of 13 residues. The V gene's germline CDR1 is SGHRS and CDR2 YFSETQ. In DNA form, the CDR3 reads TGCGCCAGCAGCTTCCCGAACACCGGGGAGCTGTTTTTT. This sequence encodes CASSFPNTGELFF. Based on the CDR3 plus reference TRBV5-1 and TRBJ2-2, the full variable domain is KAGVTQTPRYLIKTRGQQVTLSCSPISGHRSVSWYQQTPGQGLQFLFEYFSETQRNKGNFPGRFSGRQFSNSRSEMNVSTLELGDSALYLCASSFPNTGELFFGEGSRLTVL.

As DNA, the CDR3 is TGTGCCAGCAGCTTTGCGGGGTTGGGTGGCTACACCTTC. Translating it yields CASSFAGLGGYTF. The chain is built from TRBV7-2 and TRBJ1-2; D uncertain. Deletions cut 3 bases from V and 7 bases from J, with 12 bases between. CDR3 length: 13 residues. Per germline, CDR1 SGHTA and CDR2 FQGNSA.

The chain links TRBV12-3 or TRBV12-4 to TRBJ2-7; D is unclear. The CDR3 extends over 15 amino acids. V was cut by 5 bases and J by 5 bases, with 19 bases left in between. The CDR3 protein is CASSPVPALVDEQYF. The CDR3 bases are TGTGCCAGCAGTCCCGTCCCCGCCTTGGTAGACGAGCAGTACTTC.

The sample holds a few counts of this clonotype. The genes are TRBV5-6 and TRBJ2-7; D is perhaps TRBD1 (6 bases). The CDR3 runs 15 residues. Per the germline V gene, CDR1 is SGHDT and CDR2 is YYEEEE. V lost 3 bases and J 7 bases, leaving 20 bases between the germline ends. The CDR3 is CASSYVPGQPVEQYF. CDR3 DNA sequence: TGTGCCAGCAGCTACGTACCGGGACAACCCGTAGAGCAGTACTTC.

This chain uses TRBV5-1 with TRBJ2-1; 11 bases align to TRBD2. The CDR3 covers 16 residues. The V and J ends lost 4 bases and 10 bases, in that order; junction bases with no gene match: 13. Germline V gene lookup returns CDR1 SGHRS and CDR2 YFSETQ. CDR3: CASSPRTSGSGGEQFF. CDR3 bases: TGCGCCAGCAGCCCTAGAACTAGCGGGAGTGGAGGGGAGCAGTTCTTC. Complete variable domain (other parts from reference TRBV5-1 and TRBJ2-1): KAGVTQTPRYLIKTRGQQVTLSCSPISGHRSVSWYQQTPGQGLQFLFEYFSETQRNKGNFPGRFSGRQFSNSRSEMNVSTLELGDSALYLCASSPRTSGSGGEQFFGPGTRLTVL.

This clonotype has more than one count but fewer than ten. J is TRBJ2-3 and V is TRBV9; TRBD2 might be the D (7 bases). The CDR3 covers 18 residues. Between the trimmed V and J ends, which lost 5 bases and 0 bases, there was a span of 22 bases. The germline V gene has CDR1 SGDLS and CDR2 YYNGEE. The CDR3 protein is CASSRGSRGGSSTDTQYF. As DNA, the CDR3 is TGTGCCAGCAGTCGCGGGAGTAGGGGGGGATCTAGCACAGATACGCAGTATTTT.

Regarding this clonotype: The junction and the germline gene differ at one end; a read error may be behind it. J is TRBJ1-2 and V is TRBV10-1, with D maybe TRBD1 (6 bases). In germline, CDR1 is WNHNN, CDR2 SYGVQD (reference sequence). The CDR3 totals 11 residues. The CDR3 loop is CASSESGGGPF. For the CDR3, the DNA is TGCGCCAGCAGTGAGTCAGGGGGGGGGCCCTTC.

This clonotype was found a few times. The chain combines TRBV4-3 with TRBJ1-2, with a weak D call TRBD1 (6 bases). This CDR3 is built from 17 residues. V was cut by 1 base and J by 1 base, with 16 bases left in between. Per germline, CDR1 LGHNA and CDR2 YSLEER. CDR3 amino acids: CASSQGTGTQVNYGYTF. In DNA, the CDR3 is TGCGCCAGCAGCCAAGGCACCGGGACACAAGTTAACTATGGCTACACCTTC.